This T cell receptor beta chain was observed in a study of blood T cell repertoires in COVID-19. Profiled with immunoSEQ multiplex PCR; TCRdb holds only in-frame clones, not every one. This sample yields more than 250,000 clones, of which around 88% are seen a single time; roughly 1.2% belongs to the top ten. This CDR3 has 11 amino acids. The germline V and J ends were trimmed by 5 bases and 3 bases, with 3 bases remaining between them. Germline V gene sequence: CDR1 KGHDR, CDR2 SFDVKD. The V and J genes are TRBV24-1 and TRBJ1-2; D gene ambiguous. The specimen was PBMCs or T cells enriched from blood (not recorded which). The receptor comes from a woman aged 40 to 50 with acute COVID-19. In nucleotides, the CDR3 is TGTGCCACCAGTGGGCACTATGGCTACACCTTC. Its protein is CATSGHYGYTF.